This entry lists 31 T cell receptor beta chains sequenced from one sample in a study of blood T cell repertoires in COVID-19. Only in-frame clones appear in the TCRdb table, and some are missing; sequencing was by immunoSEQ multiplex PCR. In the table there are some 75,000 clones, about 88% of which are singletons. Material for sequencing was peripheral blood. The receptors were sampled from an elderly man with COVID-19, enrolled during active disease.

The V gene is TRBV4-2, the J gene TRBJ2-3; D uncertain. The germline V and J ends were trimmed by 4 bases and 2 bases, with 13 bases remaining between them. The CDR3 is 15 residues long. The germline V gene encodes CDR1 LGHNA and CDR2 YNFKEQ. CDR3 in DNA: TGTGCCAGCAGCCCTGACAACCCGGCCACAGATACGCAGTATTTT. Amino acids: CASSPDNPATDTQYF.

The chain employs TRBV28 and TRBJ2-4; perhaps TRBD1 as D (5 bases). This CDR3 spans 18 amino acids. The V gene lost 6 bases and the J gene lost 0 bases, with 21 bases spanning the gap. CDR1 MDHEN and CDR2 SYDVKM come from the germline V gene. As DNA, the CDR3 is TGTGCCAGCAGCCATGGGGCGGTGGGGTCACTAGCCAAAAACATTCAGTACTTC. This encodes CASSHGAVGSLAKNIQYF.

The rearrangement joins TRBV24-1 to TRBJ2-7; D perhaps matches TRBD1 (6 bases). Germline V gene data show CDR1 as KGHDR and CDR2 as SFDVKD. Trimming shortened V by 5 bases and J by 2 bases, and 12 bases separated the two germline ends. CDR3 size: 14 residues. The CDR3 DNA reads TGTGCCACCAGTGTTCCTCGGACAGCCTACGAGCAGTACTTC. This gives the protein CATSVPRTAYEQYF.

The V gene is TRBV6-5, the J gene TRBJ1-6; 10 bases agree with TRBD1. CDR3 length: 14 amino acids. V lost 6 bases, J lost 8 bases, and 4 bases stayed unmatched. CDR1 is MNHEY, CDR2 SVGAGI, per germline. The CDR3 nucleotides read TGTGCCAGCAGGACAGGGGGCTTGGATTCACCCCTCCACTTT. Protein sequence: CASRTGGLDSPLHF.

The V and J genes are TRBV7-3 and TRBJ1-2; D ambiguous. The CDR3 has 13 amino acids. Trimming pared 5 bases from V and 8 bases from J, leaving 15 bases between. Germline lookup yields CDR1 SGHTA and CDR2 FQGTGA. The CDR3: CASSPTSEGGYTF. CDR3 bases: TGTGCCAGCAGCCCTACCTCCGAGGGAGGCTACACCTTC.

The gene calls are TRBV4-1 and TRBJ2-7, with a tentative D call TRBD2 (6 bases). The CDR3 sequence is 16 residues long. Trimming stripped 1 base from V and 3 bases from J, with 16 bases between. The V gene's germline CDR1 is MGHRA and CDR2 YSYEKL. CDR3 nucleotide sequence: TGCGCCAGCAGCCAAGGGTGGGAGGATCTTCACTACGAGCAGTACTTC. Its translation: CASSQGWEDLHYEQYF.

The rearrangement joins TRBV11-2 to TRBJ2-6, with 7 bases identical to TRBD1. This CDR3 is 19 amino acids long. Trimming at V came to 5 bases and at J to 0 bases, leaving 13 bases not matched to a gene. Germline V lookup: CDR1 SGHAT, CDR2 FQNNGV. The CDR3 bases are TGTGCCAGCAGCGCCCGACCGGGACAGTCTTACTCTGGGGCCAACGTCCTGACTTTC. Amino acid sequence: CASSARPGQSYSGANVLTF.

The chain carries TRBV12-3 or TRBV12-4 and TRBJ1-2; 10 bases agree with TRBD1. The CDR3 contains 13 residues. V trimming: 5 bases; J trimming: 5 bases; junction bases outside the gene matches: 2. CDR3 DNA sequence: TGTGCCAGCAGTCCGGACAGGGGGTATGGCTACACCTTC. Translation: CASSPDRGYGYTF.

The CDR3 coding sequence is TGTGCCAGCAGCGTAGAATCCCGGGGTACCTCCCAGCAGTTCTTC. Its translation is CASSVESRGTSQQFF. J is TRBJ2-1 and V is TRBV9; D possibly corresponds to TRBD2 (5 bases). The germline V and J ends were trimmed by 0 bases and 11 bases, with 18 bases remaining between them. There are 15 residues in the CDR3. The germline gives CDR1 SGDLS, CDR2 YYNGEE.

The chain links TRBV20-1 to TRBJ1-2; no firm D call. The CDR3 totals 9 residues. Trimming left V 6 bases short and J 7 bases short, with 6 bases between. Germline loops: CDR1 DFQATT, CDR2 SNEGSKA (reference sequence). The CDR3 sequence is CSAEAGYTF. In DNA, the CDR3 is TGCAGTGCGGAGGCTGGCTACACCTTC.

The rearrangement joins TRBV7-2 to TRBJ2-5; 9 bases map to TRBD2. With 2 bases clipped from V and 2 bases from J, the junction kept 3 bases outside the gene matches. Germline V CDR1 and CDR2: SGHTA, FQGNSA. The CDR3 covers 15 residues. The CDR3 DNA reads TGTGCCAGCAGCTTATCAGCGGGGGGACAAGAGACCCAGTACTTC. It is translated as CASSLSAGGQETQYF.

This rearrangement joins TRBV12-3 or TRBV12-4 to TRBJ1-5; D unclear. Trimming stripped 5 bases from V and 5 bases from J, with 10 bases between. The CDR3 totals 13 residues. The CDR3 coding sequence is TGTGCCAGCAGTCCCGCCCCGGATCAGCCCCAGCATTTT. Protein: CASSPAPDQPQHF.

The chain links TRBV18 to TRBJ1-1; TRBD1 matches 9 bases. Losses at the gene ends were 1 base for V and 4 bases for J; bases not matched to a gene: 4. CDR3 length equals 15 residues. Germline CDR1 reads KGHSH; CDR2 reads LQKENI. The CDR3 region has the DNA TGTGCCAGCTCACCACAACAGGGGGCGAGCACTGAAGCTTTCTTT. Translated, it gives CASSPQQGASTEAFF.

This sequence joins TRBV6-5 and TRBJ1-2; 8 bases are a match to TRBD1. CDR3 length equals 13 residues. Losses at the gene ends were 10 bases for V and 4 bases for J; bases not matched to a gene: 8. Germline V gene data show CDR1 as MNHEY and CDR2 as SVGAGI. The chain's CDR3 is CATGQGYLYGYTF. In DNA, the CDR3 is TGTGCCACCGGACAGGGATATCTCTATGGCTACACCTTC.

The genes are TRBV5-1 and TRBJ2-7; 8 nucleotides line up with TRBD1. This CDR3 contains 14 residues. Trimming removed 5 bases from V and 3 bases from J; junction bases left unmatched: 7. CDR1 is SGHRS, CDR2 YFSETQ, per germline. The DNA of the CDR3 is TGCGCCAGCAGAAGGGGACAGGAGGACTACGAGCAGTACTTC. It encodes CASRRGQEDYEQYF.

The V gene is TRBV14, the J gene TRBJ2-7, with 10 bases fitting TRBD1. J was trimmed by 1 base and V by 5 bases; bases with no gene match: 20. Per germline, CDR1 SGHDN and CDR2 FVKESK. This CDR3 region has 20 residues. This CDR3 reads CASSKRPGTGDVGMSYEQYF. As DNA, the CDR3 is TGTGCCAGCAGCAAAAGACCCGGGACAGGGGATGTCGGTATGTCCTACGAGCAGTACTTC. The entire variable domain, with the rest obtained from reference TRBV14 and TRBJ2-7, is as follows: EAGVTQFPSHSVIEKGQTVTLRCDPISGHDNLYWYRRVMGKEIKFLLHFVKESKQDESGMPNNRFLAERTGGTYSTLKVQPAELEDSGVYFCASSKRPGTGDVGMSYEQYFGPGTRLTVT.

The chain carries TRBV7-8 and TRBJ1-2; 7 bases align to TRBD1. Looked up from germline, CDR1 is SGHVS and CDR2 is FQNEAQ. V gave up 5 bases and J gave up 8 bases; unmatched junction bases: 8. CDR3 length equals 13 residues. CDR3 nucleotides: TGTGCCAGCAGCCGACAACAGGGGCAGGGCTACACCTTC. Residues: CASSRQQGQGYTF.

There are a few counts of this clone. The V and J genes are TRBV5-1 and TRBJ1-1; D gene uncertain. Between the trimmed V and J ends, which lost 2 bases and 1 base, there was a span of 6 bases. The CDR3 sequence is 13 residues long. Germline CDR1 SGHRS, CDR2 YFSETQ. The CDR3 nucleotides are TGCGCCAGCAGCTTCAACAGGAACACTGAAGCTTTCTTT. Protein product: CASSFNRNTEAFF.

The chain combines TRBV3-1 (or the pseudogene TRBV3-2) with TRBJ2-7; perhaps TRBD1 as D (7 bases). CDR1 and CDR2 (germline): LGHDT, YNNKEL (reference sequence). V was cut by 1 base and J by 3 bases, with 10 bases left in between. The CDR3 spans 14 residues. CDR3 sequence (DNA): TGTGCCAGCAGCCAAGGGAGGGGGCTCTACGAGCAGTACTTC. Amino acids: CASSQGRGLYEQYF.

The chain links TRBV5-1 to TRBJ1-6; D is perhaps TRBD1 (6 bases). CDR3 length: 16 amino acids. V was trimmed by 4 bases and J by 2 bases, leaving 13 bases between them. CDR1 is SGHRS, CDR2 YFSETQ, per germline. The CDR3 loop is CASSVSQGTYNSPLHF. In nucleotides, the CDR3 is TGCGCCAGCAGCGTATCACAGGGCACCTATAATTCACCCCTCCACTTT.

The rearrangement links TRBV27 to TRBJ1-4, with 9 nucleotides matching TRBD1. The germline CDR1 and CDR2 sequences are MNHEY and SMNVEV (reference sequence). J was trimmed by 8 bases and V by 6 bases; bases with no gene match: 7. The CDR3 has 14 amino acids. This chain's CDR3 is CASSERTGEEKLFF. CDR3 nucleotide sequence: TGTGCCAGCAGCGAAAGGACAGGGGAGGAAAAACTGTTTTTT.

The chain combines TRBV7-3 with TRBJ2-3; D remains ambiguous. Germline V gives CDR1 SGHTA, CDR2 FQGTGA. V was pared by 0 bases and J by 3 bases, with 4 bases between. The CDR3 length is 13 residues. CDR3 DNA: TGTGCCAGCAGCTTAACAATAACAGATACGCAGTATTTT. Residues: CASSLTITDTQYF.

The CDR3 coding sequence is TGTGCCAGCAGCCCGGGAGGGGTAGGCTACACCTTC. Residues: CASSPGGVGYTF. The V call is TRBV7-8, the J call TRBJ1-2, with a possible D match to TRBD1 (5 bases). Trimming removed 5 bases from V and 8 bases from J, with 12 bases in between. Per the germline V gene, CDR1 is SGHVS and CDR2 is FQNEAQ. The CDR3 is made up of 12 amino acids.

The rearrangement joins TRBV28 to TRBJ1-5; 7 bases align to TRBD1. The V gene end was trimmed by 3 bases and the J gene end by 4 bases; junction bases not matched to a gene: 9. Germline V gives CDR1 MDHEN, CDR2 SYDVKM. CDR3 length: 16 amino acids. The CDR3 spells CASSFRTGRKNQPQHF. For the CDR3, the DNA is TGTGCCAGCAGTTTCCGGACAGGTAGGAAAAATCAGCCCCAGCATTTT.

V and J are TRBV6-2 or TRBV6-3 and TRBJ2-4; 15 bases line up with TRBD2. In germline, CDR1 is MNHEY, CDR2 SVGEGT. V gave up 5 bases and J gave up 8 bases; unmatched junction bases: 7. The CDR3 totals 16 residues. The CDR3: CASSQGLAGGQDIQYF. CDR3 in DNA: TGTGCCAGCAGTCAGGGACTAGCGGGGGGCCAGGACATTCAGTACTTC.

In this sample, this clone turned up once. The chain couples TRBV7-8 to TRBJ2-1; weak D call: TRBD1 (7 bases). Germline loops: CDR1 SGHVS, CDR2 FQNEAQ. The CDR3 length is 14 residues. V was clipped by 1 base and J by 9 bases, with 13 bases between them. The CDR3 coding sequence is TGTGCCAGCAGCTTAGGTCAGGGGGGCAGTGAGCAGTTCTTC. It encodes CASSLGQGGSEQFF.

The chain employs TRBV18 and TRBJ2-5; 8 nucleotides agree with TRBD2. Germline CDR1 reads KGHSH; CDR2 reads LQKENI. With V trimmed by 6 bases and J by 5 bases, 14 bases remained unmatched. This CDR3 has 16 residues. The CDR3 spells CASSRDGLAWRETQYF. CDR3 in DNA: TGTGCCAGCTCCCGTGATGGACTAGCCTGGCGGGAGACCCAGTACTTC.

This chain uses TRBV5-4 with TRBJ2-7; no firm D call. In germline, CDR1 is SGHNT, CDR2 YYREEE (reference sequence). This CDR3 has 16 residues. Trimming removed 0 bases at V and 0 bases at J, with 13 bases between. The CDR3 here is CASSLGPGGPSYEQYF. For the CDR3, the DNA is TGTGCCAGCAGCTTGGGACCCGGTGGGCCCTCCTACGAGCAGTACTTC.

This chain connects TRBV6-5 to TRBJ2-5; 7 bases line up with TRBD2. The ends lost 6 bases at V and 1 base at J; junction bases unmatched: 8. CDR1 is MNHEY, CDR2 SVGAGI, per germline. The CDR3 is 15 residues long. CDR3 nucleotides: TGTGCCAGCAGCCCGTTCGGGGGGACCCAAGAGACCCAGTACTTC. Translated, it gives CASSPFGGTQETQYF.

The V gene is TRBV9, the J gene TRBJ2-5, with 8 nucleotides matching TRBD2. V shed 0 bases and J 2 bases; nucleotides not matched to a gene: 6. CDR1 is SGDLS and CDR2 is YYNGEE in the germline V gene. This CDR3 is built from 16 residues. This CDR3 reads CASSVDLRGEQETQYF. As DNA, the CDR3 is TGTGCCAGCAGCGTAGATTTGCGGGGGGAACAAGAGACCCAGTACTTC.

The chain uses TRBV18 and TRBJ2-1; 7 bases line up with TRBD1. V lost 3 bases to trimming and J lost 3 bases; unmatched junction nucleotides: 2. Germline V gene data show CDR1 as KGHSH and CDR2 as LQKENI. The CDR3 totals 14 residues. The CDR3 is CASSPGTVYNEQFF. CDR3 nucleotides: TGTGCCAGCTCACCTGGGACAGTCTACAATGAGCAGTTCTTC.